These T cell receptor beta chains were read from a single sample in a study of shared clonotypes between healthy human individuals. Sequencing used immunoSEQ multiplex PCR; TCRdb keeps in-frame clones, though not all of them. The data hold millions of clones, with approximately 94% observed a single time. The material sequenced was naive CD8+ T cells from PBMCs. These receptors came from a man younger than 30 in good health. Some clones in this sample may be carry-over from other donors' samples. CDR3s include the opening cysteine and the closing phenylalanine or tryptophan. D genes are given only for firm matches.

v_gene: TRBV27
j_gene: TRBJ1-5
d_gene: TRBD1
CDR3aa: CASSLQGGGQPQHF
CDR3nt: TGTGCCAGCAGTCTACAGGGGGGCGGCCAGCCCCAGCATTTT

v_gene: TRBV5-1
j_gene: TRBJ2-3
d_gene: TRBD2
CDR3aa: CASSLEPGRVDTQYF
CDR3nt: TGCGCCAGCAGCTTGGAGCCCGGGAGGGTAGATACGCAGTATTTT

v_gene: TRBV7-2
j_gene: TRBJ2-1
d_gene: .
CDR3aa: CASSFTSRSEQFF
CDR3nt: TGTGCCAGCAGCTTCACGAGCCGGTCTGAGCAGTTCTTC

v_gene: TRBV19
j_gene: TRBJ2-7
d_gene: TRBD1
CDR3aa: CASSIRDRYYEQYF
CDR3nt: TGTGCCAGTAGTATCCGGGACAGGTACTACGAGCAGTACTTC

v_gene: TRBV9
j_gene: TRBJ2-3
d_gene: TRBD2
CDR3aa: CASSVTSGSADTQYF
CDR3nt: TGTGCCAGCAGCGTGACTAGCGGGAGCGCAGATACGCAGTATTTT

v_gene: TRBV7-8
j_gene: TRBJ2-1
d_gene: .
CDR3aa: CASSPTGPYNEQFF
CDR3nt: TGTGCCAGCAGCCCAACTGGACCGTACAATGAGCAGTTCTTC

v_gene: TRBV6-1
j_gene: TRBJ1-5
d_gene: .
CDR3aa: CASSETQGWGDQPQHF
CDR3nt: TGTGCCAGCAGTGAAACCCAGGGTTGGGGGGATCAGCCCCAGCATTTT

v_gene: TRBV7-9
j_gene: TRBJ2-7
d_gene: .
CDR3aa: CASSLDGRLYEQYF
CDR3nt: TGTGCCAGCAGCTTAGACGGCCGTCTCTACGAGCAGTACTTC

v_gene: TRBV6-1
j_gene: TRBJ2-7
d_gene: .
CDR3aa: CASSDLRSSYEQYF
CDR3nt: TGTGCCAGCAGTGACCTACGAAGCTCCTACGAGCAGTACTTC

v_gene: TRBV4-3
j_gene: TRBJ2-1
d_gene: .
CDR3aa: CASSQRTGGLYNEQFF
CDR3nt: TGCGCCAGCAGCCAACGGACGGGGGGCCTTTACAATGAGCAGTTCTTC